This TCR beta chain was sequenced during a study of blood T cell repertoires in COVID-19 (dated by TCRdb to about 2020). In the study overall: Samples from collaborators originated in the United States, Italy and Spain and spanned both the acute and convalescent phases of COVID-19. The material from the prospective study consisted of cDNA or gDNA derived from T cells, B-cell-depleted T cells, or PBMCs. Subjects who had been exposed to COVID-19, were actively infected with it, or had recovered from it provided the deeply sampled blood TCRbeta repertoires that made up the dataset. The repertoires were made available in a free public database intended to serve as a resource for research on the immune response to SARS-CoV-2. Samples were obtained from the ongoing ImmuneRACE study (first 160 participants) and from 1,200 or so subjects provided by 6 global collaborators. Nearly every sample came with metadata listing a de-identified subject ID, COVID-19 status, age in years and sex. Where available, HLA class I and class II types were taken from metadata supplied by the sample provider and were not determined by assay-based typing. Study-wide findings and limitations: Clinical and demographic metadata were provided uncurated, with the amount varying by source and participant.

Samples from volunteer blood donors who had recovered from COVID-19 were contributed by a second Seattle source. The collaborating institutions used their own protocols to collect whole blood in K2EDTA tubes. For TCRbeta analysis, collaborators shipped samples in one of three forms: frozen whole blood, isolated PBMCs, or DNA extracted from either of those sample types. Turning to this clone: Its antigen is still unknown. Base qualities are not at hand, and no much larger clone is one base apart.

TCRbeta CDR3 regions were amplified from genomic DNA using the immunoSEQ Assay, a bias-controlled multiplex PCR. The authors processed their data as follows. The number of nucleated cells in each sample was estimated by amplification of reference gene primers within the assay. Sequence reads were collapsed and filtered to measure the absolute abundance of every unique TCRbeta CDR3 rearrangement. For each sample, productive Simpson clonality was calculated by taking the square root of Simpson's diversity index across productive rearrangements. Here the immuneACCESS table is served through TCRdb, limited to in-frame sequences with V and J called. Missing clones are a known gap in these copies; in checked studies unresolved V genes cover under half, and the rest lacks a known reason. The DNA was the basis for D and trimming; V, J and clone size are from that table. The sample has around 230,000 clones on record, about nine tenths of them singletons. In total, the top ten clones hold around 7.8% of the sample.

The trim is 5 bases for V and 6 bases for J, with a gap of 9 bases between the germline ends. Taken from cysteine to phenylalanine, the CDR3 has 12 residues. Only the CDR3 DNA stays, 36 bases, in frame from base 1. The CDR1 and CDR2 encoded by the germline V gene are SGHAT and FQNNGV. The chain employs TRBV11-2 and TRBJ2-3; the D gene lacks a confident call. Material: peripheral blood. The receptor was derived from a man between 60 and 75 years old who had recovered from COVID-19. The DNA reads TGTGCCAGCAGCCTAATCTCGGATACGCAGTATTTT. Its translation is CASSLISDTQYF.